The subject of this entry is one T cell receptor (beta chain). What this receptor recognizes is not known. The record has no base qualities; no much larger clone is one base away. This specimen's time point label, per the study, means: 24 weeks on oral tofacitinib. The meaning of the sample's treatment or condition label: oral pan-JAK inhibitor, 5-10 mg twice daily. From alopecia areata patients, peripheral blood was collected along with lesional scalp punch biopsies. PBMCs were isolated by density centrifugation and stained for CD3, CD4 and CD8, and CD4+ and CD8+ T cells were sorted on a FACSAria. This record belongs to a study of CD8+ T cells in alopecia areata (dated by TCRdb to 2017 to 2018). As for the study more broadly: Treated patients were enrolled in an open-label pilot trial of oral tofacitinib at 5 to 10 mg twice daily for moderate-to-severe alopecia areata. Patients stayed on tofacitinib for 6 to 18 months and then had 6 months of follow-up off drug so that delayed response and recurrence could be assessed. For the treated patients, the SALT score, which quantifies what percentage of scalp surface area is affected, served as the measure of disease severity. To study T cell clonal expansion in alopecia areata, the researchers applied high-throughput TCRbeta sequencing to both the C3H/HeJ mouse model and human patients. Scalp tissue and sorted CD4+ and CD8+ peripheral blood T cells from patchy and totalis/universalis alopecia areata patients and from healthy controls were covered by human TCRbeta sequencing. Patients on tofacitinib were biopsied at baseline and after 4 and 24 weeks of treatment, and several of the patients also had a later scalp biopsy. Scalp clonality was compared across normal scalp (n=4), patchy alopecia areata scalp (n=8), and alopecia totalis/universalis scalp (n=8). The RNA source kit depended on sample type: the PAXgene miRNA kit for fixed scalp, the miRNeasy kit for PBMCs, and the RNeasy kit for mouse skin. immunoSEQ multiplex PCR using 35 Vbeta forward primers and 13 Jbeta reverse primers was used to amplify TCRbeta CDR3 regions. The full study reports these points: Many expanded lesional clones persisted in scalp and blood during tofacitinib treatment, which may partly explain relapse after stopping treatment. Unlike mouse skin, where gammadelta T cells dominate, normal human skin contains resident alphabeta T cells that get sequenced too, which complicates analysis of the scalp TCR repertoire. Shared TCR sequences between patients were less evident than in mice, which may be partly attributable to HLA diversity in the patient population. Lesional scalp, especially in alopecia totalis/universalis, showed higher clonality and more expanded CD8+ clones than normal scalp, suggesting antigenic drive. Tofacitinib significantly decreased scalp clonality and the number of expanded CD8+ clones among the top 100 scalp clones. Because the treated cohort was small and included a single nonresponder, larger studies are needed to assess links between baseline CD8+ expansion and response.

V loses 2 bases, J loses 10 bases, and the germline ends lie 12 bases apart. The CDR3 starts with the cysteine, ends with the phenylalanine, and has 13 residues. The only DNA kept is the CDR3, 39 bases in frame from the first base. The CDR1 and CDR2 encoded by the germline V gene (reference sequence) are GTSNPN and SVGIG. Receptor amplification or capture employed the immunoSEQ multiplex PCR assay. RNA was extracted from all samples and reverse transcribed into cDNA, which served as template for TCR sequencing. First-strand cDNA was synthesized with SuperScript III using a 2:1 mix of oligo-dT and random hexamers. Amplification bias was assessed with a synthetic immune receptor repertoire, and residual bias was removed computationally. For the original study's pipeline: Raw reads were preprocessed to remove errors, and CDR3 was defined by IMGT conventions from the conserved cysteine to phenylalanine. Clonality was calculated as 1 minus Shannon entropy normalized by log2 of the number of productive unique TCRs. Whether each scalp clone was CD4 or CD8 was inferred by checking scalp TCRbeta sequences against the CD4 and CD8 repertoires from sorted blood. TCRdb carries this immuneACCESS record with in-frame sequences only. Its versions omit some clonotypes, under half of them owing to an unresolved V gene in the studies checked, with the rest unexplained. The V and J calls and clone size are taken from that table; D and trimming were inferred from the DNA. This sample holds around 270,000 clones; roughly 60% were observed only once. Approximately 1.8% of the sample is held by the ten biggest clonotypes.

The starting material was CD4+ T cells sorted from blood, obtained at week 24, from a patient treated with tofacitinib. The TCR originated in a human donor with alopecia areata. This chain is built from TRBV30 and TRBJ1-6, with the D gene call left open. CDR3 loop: CAWSIGRDSPLHF. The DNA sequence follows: TGTGCCTGGAGTATAGGGCGCGACTCACCCCTCCACTTT.